The 2 T cell receptor beta chains below all came from one sample that was sequenced in a study of shared clonotypes between healthy human individuals. This table comes from immunoSEQ multiplex PCR, and its TCRdb copy is limited to in-frame clones, with some not included. The profile shows about 2.1 million clones, approximately 92% of them singletons. CD45RO-negative CD8 cells positively selected for CCR7 made up the naive population, which excluded terminally differentiated effector memory CD45RA+ cells. The sequencing input was naive CD8+ T cells from PBMCs. The receptors here all came from a man aged 18 to 30 in good health. Some clones in this sample may be carry-over from other donors' samples.

The sample holds one count of this clone. The V and J genes are TRBV7-8 and TRBJ1-1; D remains ambiguous. Trimming left V 1 base short and J 7 bases short, with 10 bases between. This CDR3 is built from 13 residues. Germline lookup yields CDR1 SGHVS and CDR2 FQNEAQ. CDR3 bases: TGTGCCAGCAGCTTAGAGAAGTCCCTTGAAGCTTTCTTT. Amino acid sequence: CASSLEKSLEAFF.

As for this clone: Different DNA sequences within this sample yield the same CDR3. The gene calls are TRBV7-2 and TRBJ2-5, with D unclear. Germline V gives CDR1 SGHTA, CDR2 FQGNSA. V gave up 2 bases and J gave up 2 bases, with 6 bases separating them. The CDR3 runs to 13 residues. CDR3: CASSLWRQETQYF. CDR3 sequence (DNA): TGTGCCAGCAGCTTATGGCGGCAAGAGACCCAGTACTTC.